Listed below are T cell receptor beta chains from one sample, sequenced in a study of blood T cell repertoires in COVID-19. Profiled with immunoSEQ multiplex PCR; TCRdb holds only in-frame clones, not every one. Of about 230,000 clones listed, roughly 76% are singletons. Source material: peripheral blood. Source of these receptors: a woman at least 80 years old with COVID-19, enrolled during active disease. The CDR3 runs from the conserved cysteine through the conserved F or W. D genes are given only for firm matches. Clone size is shown for a subset of rows, as once, few, many or a class of expanded clone.

clone_size d_call j_call v_call cdr3_aa cdr3_nt
NA NA TRBJ1-2 TRBV3-1/TRBV3-2 CASSHQTLRGYGYTF TGTGCCAGCAGCCATCAGACCCTTCGGGGCTATGGCTACACCTTC
NA NA TRBJ2-2 TRBV5-6 CASSLVGELNTGELFF TGTGCCAGCAGCTTGGTCGGGGAGCTGAACACCGGGGAGCTGTTTTTT
few TRBD1 TRBJ2-7 TRBV7-2 CASSSPDRGVLREQYF TGTGCCAGCAGCTCCCCAGACAGGGGAGTCCTACGAGAGCAGTACTTC
NA TRBD2 TRBJ2-3 TRBV30 CAWSHQRGDTQYF TGTGCCTGGAGTCATCAGCGGGGAGATACGCAGTATTTT
many NA TRBJ1-1 TRBV28 CASSLTVDTEAFF TGTGCCAGCAGTTTAACGGTGGACACTGAAGCTTTCTTT
NA NA TRBJ1-3 TRBV5-1 CASSPDNSGNTIYF TGCGCCAGCAGCCCCGACAACTCTGGAAACACCATATATTTT
NA NA TRBJ1-1 TRBV7-2 CASSLEGLGLKAFF TGTGCCAGCAGCTTAGAAGGTCTTGGACTCAAAGCTTTCTTT
NA TRBD2 TRBJ2-3 TRBV5-4 CASSPLAGGLDTQYF TGTGCCAGCAGCCCACTAGCGGGAGGTCTAGATACGCAGTATTTT
NA NA TRBJ2-2 TRBV10-3 CAIQGLDTGELFF TGTGCCATACAGGGATTGGACACCGGGGAGCTGTTTTTT
NA TRBD1 TRBJ1-5 TRBV2 CASSEWVQGPQPQHF TGTGCCAGCAGTGAATGGGTACAGGGGCCTCAGCCCCAGCATTTT
NA NA TRBJ2-5 TRBV7-2 CASSLVAGRGETQYF TGTGCCAGCAGCTTAGTGGCCGGGCGGGGAGAGACCCAGTACTTC
NA TRBD1 TRBJ2-5 TRBV6-5 CASSYSTGGGQETQYF TGTGCCAGCAGTTACTCGACAGGGGGGGGGCAAGAGACCCAGTACTTC
NA TRBD2 TRBJ2-1 TRBV6-5 CASRSGSVGVNEQFF TGTGCCAGCAGGAGCGGGAGCGTGGGTGTCAATGAGCAGTTCTTC
NA TRBD2 TRBJ2-1 TRBV19 CASRLTGTSGGGNEQFF TGTGCCAGTAGGCTTACCGGGACTAGCGGGGGAGGCAATGAGCAGTTCTTC
NA TRBD1 TRBJ1-6 TRBV18 CASSPLGTGGDYSPLHF TGTGCCAGCTCACCACTAGGGACAGGGGGCGATTATTCACCCCTCCACTTT
NA TRBD2 TRBJ2-7 TRBV29-1 CSVGRPTSGSSYEQYF TGCAGCGTTGGTCGCCCCACTAGCGGTAGCTCCTACGAGCAGTACTTC
NA TRBD1 TRBJ1-1 TRBV28 CATGRDRVSPGTEAFF TGTGCCACGGGCCGGGACAGGGTTAGTCCGGGCACTGAAGCTTTCTTT
NA NA TRBJ1-2 TRBV5-1 CASGRQGREGYTF TGCGCCAGCGGACGACAAGGGCGGGAGGGCTACACCTTC
NA NA TRBJ2-1 TRBV5-1 CASSFLTGNNEQFF TGCGCCAGCAGTTTTCTGACAGGCAACAATGAGCAGTTCTTC
NA NA TRBJ1-5 TRBV6-5 CASSYSLNQPQHF TGTGCCAGCAGTTACTCCCTCAATCAGCCCCAGCATTTT
few TRBD1 TRBJ2-7 TRBV7-6 CASSLASFLGQGGEQYF TGTGCCAGCAGCTTAGCGTCCTTTCTGGGACAGGGTGGCGAGCAGTACTTC
NA TRBD1 TRBJ1-2 TRBV18 CASSPSGQGYGYTF TGTGCCAGCTCCCCTTCAGGACAGGGCTATGGCTACACCTTC
NA NA TRBJ2-4 TRBV5-5 CASSLFPNSIIQYF TGTGCCAGCAGCTTGTTCCCCAACAGCATCATTCAGTACTTC
NA NA TRBJ1-1 TRBV14 CASSQELRVNTEAFF TGTGCCAGCAGCCAGGAACTCAGGGTTAACACTGAAGCTTTCTTT
many NA TRBJ1-2 TRBV5-1 CASSSSGHVYGYTF TGCGCCAGCAGCTCCTCGGGACATGTCTATGGCTACACCTTC
NA NA TRBJ2-7 TRBV18 CASSPGSLGYEQYF TGTGCCAGCTCACCCGGTAGTCTTGGCTACGAGCAGTACTTC
NA NA TRBJ1-5 TRBV6-5 CASSYSQNQPQHF TGTGCCAGCAGTTACTCACAGAATCAGCCCCAGCATTTT
NA NA TRBJ1-2 TRBV3-1/TRBV3-2 CASSSRGDGYTF TGTGCCAGCAGCAGCAGGGGAGACGGCTACACCTTC